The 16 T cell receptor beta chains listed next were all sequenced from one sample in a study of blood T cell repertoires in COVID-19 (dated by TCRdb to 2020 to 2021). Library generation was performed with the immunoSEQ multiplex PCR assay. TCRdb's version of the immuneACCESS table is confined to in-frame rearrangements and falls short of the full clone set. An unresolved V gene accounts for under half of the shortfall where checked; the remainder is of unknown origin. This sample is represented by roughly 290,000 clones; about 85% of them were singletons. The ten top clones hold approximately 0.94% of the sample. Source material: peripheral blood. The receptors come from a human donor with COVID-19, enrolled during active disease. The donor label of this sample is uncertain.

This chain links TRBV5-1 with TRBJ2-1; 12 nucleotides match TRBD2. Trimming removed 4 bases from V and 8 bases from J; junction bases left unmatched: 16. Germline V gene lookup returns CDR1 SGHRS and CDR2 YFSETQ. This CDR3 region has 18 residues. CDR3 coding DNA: TGCGCCAGCAGCCGGGGGAGGGCTAGCGGGAGGGGTGATGATGAGCAGTTCTTC. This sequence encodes CASSRGRASGRGDDEQFF.

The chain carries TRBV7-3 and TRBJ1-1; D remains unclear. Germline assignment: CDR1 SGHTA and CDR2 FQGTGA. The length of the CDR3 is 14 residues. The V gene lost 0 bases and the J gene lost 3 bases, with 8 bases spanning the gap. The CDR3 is CASSLTGRDTEAFF. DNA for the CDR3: TGTGCCAGCAGCTTAACAGGGAGGGACACTGAAGCTTTCTTT. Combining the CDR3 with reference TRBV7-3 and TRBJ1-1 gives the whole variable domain GAGVSQTPSNKVTEKGKYVELRCDPISGHTALYWYRQSLGQGPEFLIYFQGTGAADDSGLPNDRFFAVRPEGSVSTLKIQRTERGDSAVYLCASSLTGRDTEAFFGQGTRLTVV.

This chain's CDR3 is CASSPGQGGSRYSGTQYF. The CDR3 nucleotides read TGTGCCAGCTCACCGGGACAGGGCGGTAGCAGGTATTCGGGGACCCAGTACTTC. V usage is TRBV18 and J usage is TRBJ2-5; 9 bases are a match to TRBD1. The CDR3 totals 18 residues. Germline trimming cut 3 bases from V and 7 bases from J; bases unmatched to any gene: 18. Germline CDR1 reads KGHSH; CDR2 reads LQKENI.

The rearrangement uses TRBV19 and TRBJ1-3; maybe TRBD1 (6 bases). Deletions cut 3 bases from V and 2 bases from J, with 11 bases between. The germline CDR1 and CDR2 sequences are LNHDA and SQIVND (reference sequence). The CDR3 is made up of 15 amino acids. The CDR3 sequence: CASSISAGAGNTIYF. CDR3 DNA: TGTGCCAGTAGTATCTCGGCAGGGGCTGGAAACACCATATATTTT.

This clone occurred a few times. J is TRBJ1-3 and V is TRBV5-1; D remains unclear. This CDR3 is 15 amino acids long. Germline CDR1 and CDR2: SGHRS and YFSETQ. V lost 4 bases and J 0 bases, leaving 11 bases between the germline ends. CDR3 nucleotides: TGCGCCAGCAGCATCTCTTTTTACTCTGGAAACACCATATATTTT. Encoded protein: CASSISFYSGNTIYF.

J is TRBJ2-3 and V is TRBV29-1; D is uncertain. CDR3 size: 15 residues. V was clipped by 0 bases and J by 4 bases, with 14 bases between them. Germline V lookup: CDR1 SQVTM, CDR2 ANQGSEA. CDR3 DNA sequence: TGCAGCGTTGAAGATCAGACCCGCGGCGCAGATACGCAGTATTTT. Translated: CSVEDQTRGADTQYF.

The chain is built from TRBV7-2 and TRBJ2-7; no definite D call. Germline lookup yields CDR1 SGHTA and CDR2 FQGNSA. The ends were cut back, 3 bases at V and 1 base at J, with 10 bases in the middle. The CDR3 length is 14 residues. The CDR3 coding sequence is TGTGCCAGCAGCTTTAGCACGCCATCCTACGAGCAGTACTTC. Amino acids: CASSFSTPSYEQYF.

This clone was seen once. The CDR3 protein is CASSQPTGSNEKLFF. CDR3 bases: TGCGCCAGCAGCCAACCGACAGGGTCTAATGAAAAACTGTTTTTT. The chain links TRBV4-1 to TRBJ1-4, with 7 bases lining up with TRBD1. Per the germline V gene, CDR1 is MGHRA and CDR2 is YSYEKL. Germline trimming cut 2 bases from V and 3 bases from J; bases unmatched to any gene: 3. This CDR3 is built from 15 residues.

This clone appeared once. The CDR3 nucleotides are TGTGCCACCTTGGGTTATGGGGGGACTGAAGCTTTCTTT. Translating it yields CATLGYGGTEAFF. The chain is built from TRBV12-3 or TRBV12-4 and TRBJ1-1; D possibly corresponds to TRBD1 (5 bases). The CDR3 spans 13 residues. V lost 10 bases and J 5 bases, leaving 17 bases between the germline ends.

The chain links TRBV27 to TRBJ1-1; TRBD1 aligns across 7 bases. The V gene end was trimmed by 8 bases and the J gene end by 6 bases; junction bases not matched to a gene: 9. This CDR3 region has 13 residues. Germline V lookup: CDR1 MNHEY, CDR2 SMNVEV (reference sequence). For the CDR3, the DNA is TGTGCCAGCGATATTAGGGGGCCGTCTGAAGCTTTCTTT. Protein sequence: CASDIRGPSEAFF.

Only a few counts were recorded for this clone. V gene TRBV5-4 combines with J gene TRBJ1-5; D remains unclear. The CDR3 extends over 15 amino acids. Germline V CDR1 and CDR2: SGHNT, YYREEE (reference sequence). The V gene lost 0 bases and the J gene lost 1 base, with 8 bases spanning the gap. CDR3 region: CASSLDPGSNQPQHF. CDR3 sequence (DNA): TGTGCCAGCAGCTTGGACCCAGGCAGCAATCAGCCCCAGCATTTT.

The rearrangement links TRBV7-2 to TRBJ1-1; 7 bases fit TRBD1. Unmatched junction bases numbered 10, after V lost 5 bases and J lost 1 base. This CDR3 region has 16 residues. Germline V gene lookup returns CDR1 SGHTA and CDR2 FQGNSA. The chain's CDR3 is CASSSTGVNKNTEAFF. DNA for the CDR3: TGTGCCAGCAGCAGTACAGGGGTTAATAAGAACACTGAAGCTTTCTTT.

The CDR3 nucleotides are TGCGCCAGCAGCTTGGCTGGGACAGGGGGCACAGATACGCAGTATTTT. This encodes CASSLAGTGGTDTQYF. V and J are TRBV5-1 and TRBJ2-3, with 10 bases that match TRBD1. Germline CDR1 is SGHRS and CDR2 is YFSETQ. The V and J ends lost 0 bases and 1 base, in that order; junction bases with no gene match: 2. The CDR3 contains 16 residues.

Here the CDR3 DNA reads TGTGCCAGCAGCGAGGGACTAGCGGCAGAGACCCAGTACTTC. The encoded protein is CASSEGLAAETQYF. This chain joins TRBV7-3 and TRBJ2-5; 11 bases map to TRBD2. Looked up from germline, CDR1 is SGHTA and CDR2 is FQGTGA. The ends lost 5 bases at V and 4 bases at J; junction bases unmatched: 3. This CDR3 region has 14 residues.

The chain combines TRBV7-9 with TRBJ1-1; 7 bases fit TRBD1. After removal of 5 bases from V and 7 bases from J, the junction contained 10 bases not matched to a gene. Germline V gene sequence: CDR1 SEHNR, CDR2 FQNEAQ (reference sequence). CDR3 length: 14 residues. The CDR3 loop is CASSLIQGHGEAFF. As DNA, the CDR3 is TGTGCCAGCAGCCTAATACAGGGGCATGGTGAAGCTTTCTTT. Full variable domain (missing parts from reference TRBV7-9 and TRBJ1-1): DTGVSQNPRHKITKRGQNVTFRCDPISEHNRLYWYRQTLGQGPEFLTYFQNEAQLEKSRLLSDRFSAERPKGSFSTLEIQRTEQGDSAMYLCASSLIQGHGEAFFGQGTRLTVV.

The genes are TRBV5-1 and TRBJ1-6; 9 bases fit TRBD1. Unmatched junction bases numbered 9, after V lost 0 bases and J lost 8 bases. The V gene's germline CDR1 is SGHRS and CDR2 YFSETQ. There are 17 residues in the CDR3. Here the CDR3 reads CASSLEPTGTGYSPLHF. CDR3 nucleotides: TGCGCCAGCAGCTTGGAGCCAACCGGGACAGGGTATTCACCCCTCCACTTT.